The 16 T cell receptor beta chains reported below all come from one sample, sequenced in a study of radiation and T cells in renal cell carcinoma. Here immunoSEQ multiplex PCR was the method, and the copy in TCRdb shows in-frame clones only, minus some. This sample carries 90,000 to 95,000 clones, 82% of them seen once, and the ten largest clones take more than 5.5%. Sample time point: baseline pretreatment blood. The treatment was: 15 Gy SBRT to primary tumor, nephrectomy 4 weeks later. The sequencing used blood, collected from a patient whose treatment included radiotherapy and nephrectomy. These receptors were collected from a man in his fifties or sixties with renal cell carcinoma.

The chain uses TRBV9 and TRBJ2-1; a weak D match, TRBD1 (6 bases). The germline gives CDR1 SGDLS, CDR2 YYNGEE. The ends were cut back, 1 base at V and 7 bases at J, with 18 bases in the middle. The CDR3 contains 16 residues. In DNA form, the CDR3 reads TGTGCCAGCAGCGTACGAGGCCAGGGGAAGGTAAATGAGCAGTTCTTC. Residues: CASSVRGQGKVNEQFF.

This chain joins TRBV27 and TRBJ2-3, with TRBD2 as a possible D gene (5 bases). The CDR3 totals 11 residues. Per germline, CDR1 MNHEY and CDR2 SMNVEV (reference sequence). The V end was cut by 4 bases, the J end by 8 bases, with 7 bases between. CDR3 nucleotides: TGTGCCAGCAGTTACGCGGGTACGCAGTATTTT. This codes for CASSYAGTQYF.

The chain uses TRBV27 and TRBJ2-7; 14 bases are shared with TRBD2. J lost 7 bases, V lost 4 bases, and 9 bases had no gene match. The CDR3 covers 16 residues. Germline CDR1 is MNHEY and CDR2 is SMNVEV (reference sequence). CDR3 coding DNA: TGTGCCAGCAGTTCGGTGACTAGCGGGAGGGCGGGGGAGCAGTACTTC. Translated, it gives CASSSVTSGRAGEQYF.

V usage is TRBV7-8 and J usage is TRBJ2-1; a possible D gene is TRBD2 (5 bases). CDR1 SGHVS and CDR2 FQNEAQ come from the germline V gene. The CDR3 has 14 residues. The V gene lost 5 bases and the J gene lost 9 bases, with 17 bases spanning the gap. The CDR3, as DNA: TGTGCCAGCAGCGGTCGGGTTAGCGTGAGTGAGCAGTTCTTC. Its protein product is CASSGRVSVSEQFF.

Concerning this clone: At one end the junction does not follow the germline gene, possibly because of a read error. CDR3 sequence reads: CASSGFSGPSHNEQFF. The CDR3 DNA is TGCGCCAGCAGTGGGTTTAGCGGGCCCTCCCACAATGAGCAGTTCTTC. The gene calls are TRBV10-2 and TRBJ2-1; TRBD2 matches at 7 bases. CDR1 and CDR2 (germline): WSHSY, SAAADI. CDR3 length: 16 amino acids.

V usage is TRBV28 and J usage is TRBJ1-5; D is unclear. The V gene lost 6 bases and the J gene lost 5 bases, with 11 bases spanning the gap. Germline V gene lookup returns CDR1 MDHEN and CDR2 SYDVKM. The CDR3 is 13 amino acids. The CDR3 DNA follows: TGTGCCAGCAGCTCCGGGTTTGATCAGCCCCAGCATTTT. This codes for CASSSGFDQPQHF.

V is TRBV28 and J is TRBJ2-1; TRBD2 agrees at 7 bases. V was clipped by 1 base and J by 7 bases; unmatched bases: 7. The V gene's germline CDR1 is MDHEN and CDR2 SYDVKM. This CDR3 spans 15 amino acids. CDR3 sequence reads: CASSLSGGPGNEQFF. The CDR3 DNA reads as TGTGCCAGCAGTTTATCGGGAGGTCCGGGGAATGAGCAGTTCTTC. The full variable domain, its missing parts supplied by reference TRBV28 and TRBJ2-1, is DVKVTQSSRYLVKRTGEKVFLECVQDMDHENMFWYRQDPGLGLRLIYFSYDVKMKEKGDIPEGYSVSREKKERFSLILESASTNQTSMYLCASSLSGGPGNEQFFGPGTRLTVL.

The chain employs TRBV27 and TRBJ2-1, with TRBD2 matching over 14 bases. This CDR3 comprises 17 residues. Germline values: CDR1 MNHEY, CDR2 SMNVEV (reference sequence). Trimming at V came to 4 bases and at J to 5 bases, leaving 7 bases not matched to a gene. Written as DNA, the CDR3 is TGTGCCAGCAGTTCCATGACTAGCGGGAGGGCAAACAATGAGCAGTTCTTC. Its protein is CASSSMTSGRANNEQFF.

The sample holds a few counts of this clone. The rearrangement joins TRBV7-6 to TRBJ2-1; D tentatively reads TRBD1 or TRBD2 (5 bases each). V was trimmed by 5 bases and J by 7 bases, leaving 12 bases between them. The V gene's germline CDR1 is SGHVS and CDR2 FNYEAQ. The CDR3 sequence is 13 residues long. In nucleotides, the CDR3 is TGTGCCAGCAGCCTGTGGGACGGGAATGAGCAGTTCTTC. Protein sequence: CASSLWDGNEQFF.

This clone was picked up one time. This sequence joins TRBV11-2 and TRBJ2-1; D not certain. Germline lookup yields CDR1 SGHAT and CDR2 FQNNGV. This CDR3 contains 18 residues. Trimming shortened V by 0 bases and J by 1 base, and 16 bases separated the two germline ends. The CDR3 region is CASSLDLTGIGSYNEQFF. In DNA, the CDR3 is TGTGCCAGCAGCTTAGATCTAACGGGCATAGGGTCCTACAATGAGCAGTTCTTC.

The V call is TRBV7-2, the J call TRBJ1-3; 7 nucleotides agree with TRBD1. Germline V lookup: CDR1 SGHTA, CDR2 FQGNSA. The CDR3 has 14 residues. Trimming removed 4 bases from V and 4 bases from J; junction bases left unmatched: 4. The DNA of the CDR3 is TGTGCCAGCAGCTCGAGGGGGCTAGGAAACACCATATATTTT. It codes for CASSSRGLGNTIYF.

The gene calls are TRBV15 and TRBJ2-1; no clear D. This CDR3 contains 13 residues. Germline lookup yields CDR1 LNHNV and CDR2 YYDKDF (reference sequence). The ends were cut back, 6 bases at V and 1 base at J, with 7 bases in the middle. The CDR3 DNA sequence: TGTGCCACCAGATTGGGGTCCTACAATGAGCAGTTCTTC. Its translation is CATRLGSYNEQFF.

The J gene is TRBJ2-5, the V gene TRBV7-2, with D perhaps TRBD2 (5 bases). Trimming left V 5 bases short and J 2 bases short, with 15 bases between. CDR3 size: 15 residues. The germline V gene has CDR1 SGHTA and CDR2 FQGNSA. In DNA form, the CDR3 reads TGTGCCAGCAGCCCAGGCGGCGGGCATCAAGAGACCCAGTACTTC. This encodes CASSPGGGHQETQYF.

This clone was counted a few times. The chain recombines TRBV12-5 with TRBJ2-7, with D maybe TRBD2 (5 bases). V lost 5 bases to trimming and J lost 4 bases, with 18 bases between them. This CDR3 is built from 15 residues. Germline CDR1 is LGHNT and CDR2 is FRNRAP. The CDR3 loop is CASGTPGFLTYEQYF. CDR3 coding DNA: TGTGCTAGTGGTACCCCGGGGTTTCTTACATACGAGCAGTACTTC.

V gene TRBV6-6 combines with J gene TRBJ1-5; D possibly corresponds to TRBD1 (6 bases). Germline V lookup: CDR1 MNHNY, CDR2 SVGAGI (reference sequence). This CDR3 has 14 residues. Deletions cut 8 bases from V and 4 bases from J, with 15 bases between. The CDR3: CASGWTEPNQPQHF. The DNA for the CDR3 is TGTGCCAGCGGCTGGACAGAGCCGAATCAGCCCCAGCATTTT.

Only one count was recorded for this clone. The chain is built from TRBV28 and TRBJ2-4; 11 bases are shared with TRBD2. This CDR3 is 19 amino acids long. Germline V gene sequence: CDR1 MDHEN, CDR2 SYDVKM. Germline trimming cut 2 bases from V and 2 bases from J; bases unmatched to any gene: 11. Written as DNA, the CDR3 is TGTGCCAGCAGTTTAACTAGCGGGGGTTATGGGTTGTCCAAAAACATTCAGTACTTC. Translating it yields CASSLTSGGYGLSKNIQYF.